This T cell receptor beta chain was captured by sequencing in a study of control samples from healthy donors and cancer patients. TCRdb keeps only in-frame clones here, not all; method: immunoSEQ multiplex PCR. The table shows 130,000 to 150,000 clones, with approximately 90% occurring only once. The CDR3 spans 13 residues. Trimming at V came to 8 bases and at J to 3 bases, leaving 6 bases not matched to a gene. Sequences were obtained from blood. The receptor's source is a woman in her 30s in good health. The chain uses TRBV12-3 or TRBV12-4 and TRBJ2-7; TRBD2 agrees at 8 bases. This chain's CDR3 is CASSLAGLYEQYF. CDR3 coding DNA: TGTGCCAGCTCATTAGCGGGGCTCTACGAGCAGTACTTC.